The following is a T cell receptor (beta chain) sequence with its context. This clone came up once. The antigen it binds to is not known. No clone much larger than this one lies a single base away; base qualities are absent. The sample comes from a study of blood T cell repertoires in COVID-19 (dated by TCRdb to 2020 to 2022). Study-level background: Recovered participants in ImmuneRACE Cohort 3 were defined by two consecutive negative NP/OP PCR tests, clearance by a healthcare professional, or resolution of symptoms. The samples were drawn from the first 160 participants of the ongoing ImmuneRACE study and from 950 to 1,500 subjects provided by 6 global collaborators. Nearly every sample came with metadata listing a de-identified subject ID, COVID-19 status, age in years and sex. The prospective study material was composed of cDNA or gDNA derived from T cells, B-cell-depleted T cells, or PBMCs. Deeply sampled blood TCRbeta repertoires from subjects exposed to, actively infected with, or recovered from COVID-19 were included in the dataset. HLA class I and class II types, where available, came from metadata supplied by the sample provider rather than from assay-based typing. Samples from collaborators originated in the United States, Italy and Spain and spanned both the acute and convalescent phases of COVID-19. The repertoires were released in a freely available public database intended as a resource for research on the immune response to SARS-CoV-2. Summary of the overall study and its limitations: The quantity of clinical and demographic metadata differed by source and by participant and was supplied without curation.

Enrolling through a virtual design, the prospective study's participants ranged in age from roughly 18 to 95 years and lived across around 25 United States geographic areas. In the prospective study, cohorts were assigned on the basis of participant-reported clinical history obtained from a screening survey and a study questionnaire. In the prospective study, whole blood, serum and a nasopharyngeal or oropharyngeal swab were collected from each participant by mobile phlebotomists. Additional blood draws and questionnaires over an approximately two-month period could optionally be provided by prospective study participants. Blood samples from the prospective study were shipped frozen or at room temperature prior to DNA extraction. From the germline V gene, CDR1 is MRHNA and CDR2 is SNTAGT. Spanning cysteine to phenylalanine, the CDR3 consists of 13 amino acids. CDR3 DNA is the only sequence kept; it has 39 bases, read in frame from the first base. V sheds 2 bases and J sheds 4 bases, leaving 9 bases between their ends.

TCRbeta CDR3 regions were amplified from genomic DNA using the immunoSEQ Assay, a bias-controlled multiplex PCR. Processing in the source paper ran as follows. Nucleated cell counts per sample were estimated from amplification of reference gene primers within the assay. Sequence reads were collapsed and filtered to measure the absolute abundance of every unique TCRbeta CDR3 rearrangement. Productive Simpson clonality was computed per sample as the square root of Simpson's diversity index over productive rearrangements. TCRdb retrieved this table from immuneACCESS and kept in-frame rearrangements only. Not all clones are present; in checked studies, unresolved V genes account for under half, and no reason is known for the remainder. V, J and clone size are taken as reported in that table, and D and trimming were inferred from the DNA itself. The sample table records under 400,000 clones; 70% to 90% of these occur just once. The ten largest clones capture around 1.9% of the sample.

Sample: PBMCs or T cells enriched from blood (not recorded which). The rearrangement combines TRBV6-4 with TRBJ2-7, with no reliable assignment of the D segment. This TCR came from a man between 40 and 49 years old in a cohort exposed to, infected with or recovered from COVID-19 (not recorded which). CDR3 sequence: CASSDVPSYEQYF. The DNA sequence is TGTGCCAGCAGTGACGTCCCGAGTTACGAGCAGTACTTC.